This entry lists 28 T cell receptor beta chains sequenced from one sample in a study of beta chain features in type 1 diabetes. The sequenced template was cDNA made from the entire isolated RNA. Clones were sequenced by immunoSEQ multiplex PCR, and TCRdb holds only the in-frame ones, with some missing. The sample holds some 280,000 clones; roughly an eighth are singletons and the top ten take 0.017%. Study observations and caveats: In all four CD4+ subsets, TCRB CDR3 length was significantly, moderately reduced in type 1 diabetes.

The antigens for these receptors are not known. Sequencing used naive CD4+ T cells from blood. The receptors derive from a young man with type 1 diabetes.

The chain joins TRBV11-2 to TRBJ2-7; 11 nucleotides match TRBD1. The J segment lost 1 base and the V segment lost 4 bases, leaving 3 bases of the junction unmatched. Per the germline V gene, CDR1 is SGHAT and CDR2 is FQNNGV. The CDR3 has 15 residues. The CDR3 loop is CASSSGTGGSYEQYF. In nucleotides, the CDR3 is TGTGCCAGCAGCTCCGGGACAGGGGGATCCTACGAGCAGTACTTC. The complete variable domain, with remaining parts taken from reference TRBV11-2 and TRBJ2-7, reads EAGVAQSPRYKIIEKRQSVAFWCNPISGHATLYWYQQILGQGPKLLIQFQNNGVVDDSQLPKDRFSAERLKGVDSTLKIQPAKLEDSAVYLCASSSGTGGSYEQYFGPGTRLTVT.

This clone was counted a few times. This chain connects TRBV29-1 to TRBJ2-3, with D tentatively TRBD1 (5 bases). This CDR3 region has 13 residues. CDR1 is SQVTM and CDR2 is ANQGSEA in the germline V gene. V was cut by 6 bases and J by 3 bases, with 13 bases left in between. CDR3 nucleotide sequence: TGCAGCGTGGGGAATTCAGGGACAGATACGCAGTATTTT. Its protein is CSVGNSGTDTQYF.

This clone occurred a few times. The V call is TRBV20-1, the J call TRBJ2-3; TRBD2 is a possible D gene (6 bases). The CDR3 runs 11 residues. Germline assignment: CDR1 DFQATT and CDR2 SNEGSKA (reference sequence). V dropped 4 bases and J dropped 5 bases, with 7 bases sitting between them. The CDR3 region is CSAKGGDTQYF. The CDR3 nucleotides are TGCAGTGCTAAGGGAGGAGATACGCAGTATTTT.

Only a few counts were recorded for this clone. J is TRBJ1-1 and V is TRBV9; D uncertain. The length of the CDR3 is 13 residues. Trimming removed 4 bases at V and 0 bases at J, with 7 bases between. From germline, CDR1 is SGDLS and CDR2 YYNGEE. The CDR3 is CASSPTVNTEAFF. DNA of the CDR3: TGTGCCAGCAGCCCTACGGTGAACACTGAAGCTTTCTTT.

The table lists this clone with a few counts. The V and J genes are TRBV5-6 and TRBJ2-5; the D is unclear. The CDR3 has 14 amino acids. From germline, CDR1 is SGHDT and CDR2 YYEEEE. V lost 4 bases, J lost 1 base, and 11 bases lay in between. CDR3 nucleotides: TGTGCCAGCAGCGATGACAATGTCCAAGAGACCCAGTACTTC. Amino acid sequence: CASSDDNVQETQYF. The complete variable domain, with remaining parts taken from reference TRBV5-6 and TRBJ2-5, reads DAGVTQSPTHLIKTRGQQVTLRCSPKSGHDTVSWYQQALGQGPQFIFQYYEEEERQRGNFPDRFSGHQFPNYSSELNVNALLLGDSALYLCASSDDNVQETQYFGPGTRLLVL.

The genes are TRBV14 and TRBJ2-5, with D possibly matching TRBD2 (6 bases). CDR1 is SGHDN and CDR2 is FVKESK in the germline V gene. Trimming took 0 bases from V and 0 from J, leaving 8 bases between them. The CDR3 sequence is 15 residues long. DNA for the CDR3: TGTGCCAGCAGCCAAGATGGAGGGTACCAAGAGACCCAGTACTTC. Translation gives CASSQDGGYQETQYF.

The sample holds a few counts of this clone. CDR3 sequence (DNA): TGTGCCAGCAGCACAAGAGGACCCGGGGGAACCCAGTACTTC. Translation: CASSTRGPGGTQYF. This rearrangement joins TRBV9 to TRBJ2-5; D possibly corresponds to TRBD2 (6 bases). V gave up 4 bases and J gave up 8 bases, with 18 bases separating them. Germline V gene data show CDR1 as SGDLS and CDR2 as YYNGEE. The CDR3 loop spans 14 amino acids.

This rearrangement joins TRBV2 to TRBJ2-7; D is possibly TRBD2 (5 bases). The V and J ends lost 5 bases and 4 bases respectively, with 12 bases between them. Germline CDR1 SNHLY, CDR2 FYNNEI. The CDR3 consists of 13 residues. DNA for the CDR3: TGTGCCAGCAGTTTCCGGGAAACGTACGAGCAGTACTTC. The encoded protein is CASSFRETYEQYF. The entire variable domain, with the rest obtained from reference TRBV2 and TRBJ2-7, is as follows: EPEVTQTPSHQVTQMGQEVILRCVPISNHLYFYWYRQILGQKVEFLVSFYNNEISEKSEIFDDQFSVERPDGSNFTLKIRSTKLEDSAMYFCASSFRETYEQYFGPGTRLTVT.

V usage is TRBV7-2 and J usage is TRBJ1-5, with a possible D match to TRBD1 (5 bases). This CDR3 spans 16 amino acids. Germline V gene data show CDR1 as SGHTA and CDR2 as FQGNSA. Deletions cut 1 base from V and 3 bases from J, with 13 bases between. CDR3 sequence reads: CASSLVGGAVNQPQHF. Here the CDR3 DNA reads TGTGCCAGCAGCTTAGTAGGCGGGGCAGTCAATCAGCCCCAGCATTTT.

This clone showed up just once. Other DNA sequences of this sample code for an identical CDR3. V gene TRBV9 combines with J gene TRBJ2-3, with 13 bases fitting TRBD2. CDR3 size: 16 residues. Trimming removed 3 bases from V and 0 bases from J; junction bases left unmatched: 1. Germline-derived CDR1 and CDR2 are SGDLS and YYNGEE. CDR3 region: CASSGTSGSSTDTQYF. The CDR3 nucleotides read TGTGCCAGCAGCGGGACTAGCGGGAGTAGCACAGATACGCAGTATTTT.

Worth noting for this clone: In the same sample, other DNA sequences code for this CDR3. CDR3 in amino acids: CASSLDRNTEAFF. DNA for the CDR3: TGTGCCAGCAGCTTAGATCGGAACACTGAAGCTTTCTTT. J is TRBJ1-1 and V is TRBV7-9; D gene ambiguous. The CDR3 loop spans 13 amino acids. Germline V gene sequence: CDR1 SEHNR, CDR2 FQNEAQ (reference sequence). The ends were cut back, 1 base at V and 1 base at J, with 4 bases in the middle.

This clone was picked up a small number of times. This chain uses TRBV18 with TRBJ2-3; D is undetermined. This CDR3 is built from 12 residues. Trimming removed 5 bases from V and 2 bases from J, with 5 bases in between. Germline CDR1 is KGHSH and CDR2 is LQKENI. In nucleotides, the CDR3 is TGTGCCAGCTCATCGGTCACAGATACGCAGTATTTT. Translated: CASSSVTDTQYF.

This rearrangement joins TRBV6-5 to TRBJ1-4; D gene unclear. V lost 4 bases and J lost 3, with 6 bases in between. The CDR3 consists of 13 residues. Germline-derived CDR1 and CDR2 are MNHEY and SVGAGI. The chain's CDR3 is CASSFSANEKLFF. The CDR3 DNA follows: TGTGCCAGCAGTTTCTCCGCTAATGAAAAACTGTTTTTT.

This clone has more than one count but fewer than ten. The CDR3 nucleotides read TGCGCCAGCAGCTCCGGGACAGGGAGACCAGATACGCAGTATTTT. It specifies CASSSGTGRPDTQYF. This chain connects TRBV5-1 to TRBJ2-3; the match to TRBD1 covers 9 bases. Germline V gene data show CDR1 as SGHRS and CDR2 as YFSETQ. CDR3 length: 15 residues. J gave up 4 bases and V 3 bases, and 6 bases lay outside the gene matches. Complete variable domain (other parts from reference TRBV5-1 and TRBJ2-3): KAGVTQTPRYLIKTRGQQVTLSCSPISGHRSVSWYQQTPGQGLQFLFEYFSETQRNKGNFPGRFSGRQFSNSRSEMNVSTLELGDSALYLCASSSGTGRPDTQYFGPGTRLTVL.

This clone was counted only a few times. The chain combines TRBV2 with TRBJ1-5; no reliable D call. V was shortened by 5 bases and J by 5 bases, with 7 bases between the two germline ends. CDR1 is SNHLY, CDR2 FYNNEI, per germline. This CDR3 spans 12 amino acids. This CDR3 is CASSLRDQPQHF. For the CDR3, the DNA is TGTGCCAGCAGTTTGAGGGATCAGCCCCAGCATTTT. The full variable domain, rest sourced from reference TRBV2 and TRBJ1-5, is EPEVTQTPSHQVTQMGQEVILRCVPISNHLYFYWYRQILGQKVEFLVSFYNNEISEKSEIFDDQFSVERPDGSNFTLKIRSTKLEDSAMYFCASSLRDQPQHFGDGTRLSIL.

This clone has a handful of counts. The chain employs TRBV25-1 and TRBJ2-3, with 11 bases that match TRBD2. V gave up 6 bases and J gave up 2 bases; unmatched junction bases: 4. This CDR3 comprises 15 residues. From germline, CDR1 is MGHDK and CDR2 SYGVNS. This CDR3 reads CASSPSGRTTDTQYF. The CDR3 nucleotides are TGTGCCAGCAGCCCTAGCGGGAGGACCACAGATACGCAGTATTTT.

This clone was seen many times. The chain is built from TRBV29-1 and TRBJ1-1; no clear D gene. The CDR3 covers 11 residues. Germline CDR1 reads SQVTM; CDR2 reads ANQGSEA. Trimming pared 4 bases from V and 1 base from J, leaving 4 bases between. CDR3 DNA: TGCAGCGTTGCCAGGAACACTGAAGCTTTCTTT. It specifies CSVARNTEAFF.

This clone was observed a few times. This chain connects TRBV21-1 to TRBJ1-5; no check of the table's D call, TRBD1, against the DNA was made. TRBV21-1 is annotated as a pseudogene. The CDR3 runs to 16 residues. The CDR3 sequence: CASSKEGGGVNQPQHF. DNA for the CDR3: TGTGCCAGCAGCAAAGAAGGAGGGGGCGTTAATCAGCCCCAGCATTTT.

This clone was counted between two and nine times. The chain combines TRBV25-1 with TRBJ1-1; TRBD1 might be the D (5 bases). Between the trimmed V and J ends, which lost 6 bases and 6 bases, there was a span of 14 bases. The CDR3 is made up of 13 amino acids. Germline V gives CDR1 MGHDK, CDR2 SYGVNS. Written as DNA, the CDR3 is TGTGCCAGCAGGGGAACTCAGGGCGCTGAAGCTTTCTTT. As protein: CASRGTQGAEAFF.

This clone was detected a few times. This chain links TRBV7-8 with TRBJ2-7; D is perhaps TRBD2 (6 bases). The CDR3 spans 15 residues. The germline gives CDR1 SGHVS, CDR2 FQNEAQ. The V end lost 5 bases, the J end lost 2 bases, and 16 bases lay between the germline ends. The CDR3 bases are TGTGCCAGCAGCGCCGGACTATCCCTTACCTACGAGCAGTACTTC. It encodes CASSAGLSLTYEQYF.

A few counts support this clone. The chain recombines TRBV28 with TRBJ2-6, with a weak D call TRBD1 (6 bases). Germline V gene sequence: CDR1 MDHEN, CDR2 SYDVKM. The CDR3 runs 15 residues. V dropped 4 bases and J dropped 4 bases, with 11 bases sitting between them. The CDR3 here is CASSSRGTGANVLTF. CDR3 DNA: TGTGCCAGCAGTTCCAGGGGAACCGGGGCCAACGTCCTGACTTTC.

This clone was seen a handful of times. The chain carries TRBV2 and TRBJ2-1; TRBD2 is a possible D gene (5 bases). Trimming pared 2 bases from V and 4 bases from J, leaving 12 bases between. The CDR3 contains 15 residues. CDR1 is SNHLY, CDR2 FYNNEI, per germline. The chain's CDR3 is CASSEQLVPYNEQFF. The CDR3 DNA reads TGTGCCAGCAGTGAACAACTAGTCCCGTACAATGAGCAGTTCTTC.

The chain recombines TRBV28 with TRBJ2-4; possible D gene TRBD2, 5 bases. The V gene's germline CDR1 is MDHEN and CDR2 SYDVKM. V was clipped by 2 bases and J by 1 base, with 6 bases between them. The CDR3 extends over 14 amino acids. The CDR3 DNA sequence: TGTGCCAGCAGTTTAGGCGGGGCCAAAAACATTCAGTACTTC. It codes for CASSLGGAKNIQYF.

In DNA, the CDR3 is TGTGCCAGCAGCGTAACGTGGACAGGGACGAGGGCTGAAGCTTTCTTT. It codes for CASSVTWTGTRAEAFF. The rearrangement links TRBV7-9 to TRBJ1-1, with 8 bases aligning to TRBD1. Germline CDR1 is SEHNR and CDR2 is FQNEAQ (reference sequence). The CDR3 totals 16 residues. V gave up 5 bases and J gave up 6 bases; unmatched junction bases: 14.

This chain links TRBV27 with TRBJ1-1; the D gene is possibly TRBD1 (5 bases). The CDR3 has 12 residues. Germline CDR1 and CDR2: MNHEY and SMNVEV (reference sequence). With 5 bases removed from V and 7 bases from J, the gap between germline ends came to 11 bases. The CDR3 sequence: CASSPNRLEAFF. The DNA for the CDR3 is TGTGCCAGCAGTCCTAACAGGCTTGAAGCTTTCTTT.

CDR3 amino acids: CASSTQEAFF. The CDR3, as DNA: TGTGCCAGCAGCACACAGGAAGCTTTCTTT. The chain combines TRBV7-9 with TRBJ1-1; D not certain. This CDR3 region has 10 residues. Germline CDR1 and CDR2: SEHNR and FQNEAQ (reference sequence). The V end was cut by 5 bases, the J end by 8 bases, with 6 bases between.

The rearrangement links TRBV19 to TRBJ2-1; 12 positions agree with TRBD2. After removal of 4 bases from V and 4 bases from J, the junction contained 14 bases not matched to a gene. The CDR3 extends over 19 amino acids. Germline CDR1 is LNHDA and CDR2 is SQIVND (reference sequence). CDR3 sequence (DNA): TGTGCCAGTAGTACCCATCGTGTTGCACTAGCGGGAGGATACAATGAGCAGTTCTTC. It encodes CASSTHRVALAGGYNEQFF.

The rearrangement joins TRBV6-5 to TRBJ2-5; the match to TRBD1 covers 9 bases. V lost 4 bases, J lost 4 bases, and 4 bases stayed unmatched. CDR1 is MNHEY, CDR2 SVGAGI, per germline. The CDR3 totals 14 residues. The CDR3 DNA reads TGTGCCAGCAGTTCGGGGGACAGGGCAGAGACCCAGTACTTC. This sequence encodes CASSSGDRAETQYF.